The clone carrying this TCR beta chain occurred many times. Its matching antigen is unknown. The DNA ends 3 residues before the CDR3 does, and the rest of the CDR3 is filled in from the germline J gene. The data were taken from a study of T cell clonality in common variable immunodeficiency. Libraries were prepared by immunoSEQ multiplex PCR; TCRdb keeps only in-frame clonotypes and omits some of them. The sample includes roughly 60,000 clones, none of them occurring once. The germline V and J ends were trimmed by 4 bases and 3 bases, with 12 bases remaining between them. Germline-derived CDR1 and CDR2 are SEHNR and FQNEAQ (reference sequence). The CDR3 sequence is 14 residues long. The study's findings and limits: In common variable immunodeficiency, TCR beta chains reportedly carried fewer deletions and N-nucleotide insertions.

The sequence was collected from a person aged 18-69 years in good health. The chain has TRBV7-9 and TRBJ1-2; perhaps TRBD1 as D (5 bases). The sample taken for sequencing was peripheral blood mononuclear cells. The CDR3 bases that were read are TGTGCCAGCAGCTCGACTCAGGGTTACTATGGC. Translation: CASSSTQGYYG. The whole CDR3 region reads CASSSTQGYYGYTF.